Sequencing of this T cell receptor (beta chain) was carried out in a study of T cell repertoires in cytomegalovirus infection. Study as a whole: An indication of both CMV infection and matching HLA type came from public TCR beta signatures. Study-level points and caveats: Clonotypes of TCR beta that were HLA-C-restricted and CMV-specific dominated the ex vivo response. Identification of carriers of CMV plus the relevant HLA was achieved through cumulative public TCR beta family frequency.

This clonotype was seen a handful of times. Its target is unknown. Germline V gene sequence: CDR1 SGHAT, CDR2 FQNNGV. The CDR3 runs 15 residues. V was pared by 2 bases and J by 7 bases, with 15 bases between. Each CDR3 protein is one row after TCRdb ran MiXCR on the reads. The sample shows 350,000 to 450,000 distinct CDR3 sequences, less than 20% of them seen only once. The clonotype comes from a human donor in good health (CMV status not recorded). Some clones in this sample may be carry-over from other donors' samples. The specimen sequenced was PBMCs. V is TRBV11-2 and J is TRBJ2-1; D possibly matches TRBD1 or TRBD2 (7 bases each). The CDR3 nucleotides read TGTGCCAGCAGCTTAATTCCCAGGGGGGGTAATGAGCAGTTCTTC. Its protein is CASSLIPRGGNEQFF.